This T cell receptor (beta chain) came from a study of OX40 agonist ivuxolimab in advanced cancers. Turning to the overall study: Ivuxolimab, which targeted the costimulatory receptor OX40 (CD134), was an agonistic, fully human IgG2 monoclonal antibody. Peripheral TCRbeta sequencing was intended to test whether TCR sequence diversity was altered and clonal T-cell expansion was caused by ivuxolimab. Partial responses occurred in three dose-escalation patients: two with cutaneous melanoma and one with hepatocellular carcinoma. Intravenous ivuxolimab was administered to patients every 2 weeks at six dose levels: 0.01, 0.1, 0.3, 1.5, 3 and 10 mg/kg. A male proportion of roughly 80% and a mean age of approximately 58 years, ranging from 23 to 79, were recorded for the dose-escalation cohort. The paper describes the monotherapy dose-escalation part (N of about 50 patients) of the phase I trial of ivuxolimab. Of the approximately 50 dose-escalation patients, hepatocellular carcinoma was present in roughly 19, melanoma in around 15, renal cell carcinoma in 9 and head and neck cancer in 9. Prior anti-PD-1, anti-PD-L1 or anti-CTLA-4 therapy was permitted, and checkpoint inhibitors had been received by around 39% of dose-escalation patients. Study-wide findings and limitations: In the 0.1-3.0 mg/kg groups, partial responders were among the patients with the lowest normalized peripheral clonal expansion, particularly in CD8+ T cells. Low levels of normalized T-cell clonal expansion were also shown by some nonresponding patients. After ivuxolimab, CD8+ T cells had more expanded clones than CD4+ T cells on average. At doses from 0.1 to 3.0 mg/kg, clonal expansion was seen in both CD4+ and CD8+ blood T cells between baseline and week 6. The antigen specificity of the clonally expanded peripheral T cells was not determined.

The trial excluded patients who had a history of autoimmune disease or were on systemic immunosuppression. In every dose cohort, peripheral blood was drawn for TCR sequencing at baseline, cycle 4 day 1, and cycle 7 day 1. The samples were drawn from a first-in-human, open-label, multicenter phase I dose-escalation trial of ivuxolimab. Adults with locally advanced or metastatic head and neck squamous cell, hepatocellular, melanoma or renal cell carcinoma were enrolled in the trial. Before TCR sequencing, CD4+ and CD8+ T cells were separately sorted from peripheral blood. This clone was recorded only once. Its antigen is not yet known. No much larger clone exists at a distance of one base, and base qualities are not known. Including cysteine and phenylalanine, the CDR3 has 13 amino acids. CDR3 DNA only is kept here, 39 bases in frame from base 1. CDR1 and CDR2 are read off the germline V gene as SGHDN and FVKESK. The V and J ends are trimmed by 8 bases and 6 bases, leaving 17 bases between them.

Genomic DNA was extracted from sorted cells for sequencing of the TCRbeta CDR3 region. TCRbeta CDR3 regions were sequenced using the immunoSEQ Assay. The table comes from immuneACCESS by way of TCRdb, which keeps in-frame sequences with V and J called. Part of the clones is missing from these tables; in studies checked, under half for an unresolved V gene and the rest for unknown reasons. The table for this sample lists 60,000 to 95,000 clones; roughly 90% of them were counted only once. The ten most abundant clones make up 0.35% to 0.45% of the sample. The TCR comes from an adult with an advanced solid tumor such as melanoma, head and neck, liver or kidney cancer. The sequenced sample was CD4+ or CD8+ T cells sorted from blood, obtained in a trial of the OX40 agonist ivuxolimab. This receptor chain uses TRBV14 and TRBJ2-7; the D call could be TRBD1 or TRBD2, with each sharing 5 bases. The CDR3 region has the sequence CASRGQMRVEQYF. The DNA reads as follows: TGTGCCAGCCGAGGACAAATGAGGGTCGAGCAGTACTTC.